Here is one T cell receptor (beta chain) with its context. The target of this receptor is not known. This may come from a read error, since a much larger clone is one base off. Synthesis of TCR cDNA relied on 5'RACE template switching, a step that introduced a universal primer site along with unique molecular identifiers. Priming of cDNA synthesis was performed from both the TCR alpha and TCR beta constant segments. Library amplification involved two PCR steps, and the second step added sample barcodes and sequencing adapters. Libraries were sequenced on Illumina HiSeq 2500 (2x100 bp) or NovaSeq (2x150 bp). The paper's processing steps were these. Demultiplexing of reads and collapsing into UMI consensus sequences were performed with MIGEC, and V(D)J alignment was carried out with MiXCR. Using edgeR on replicate PBMC samples, clonotypes were called vaccine-responding if FDR was below 0.01 and the log2 fold change was above 5 up to day 15. Each bulk clonotype was labeled CD4 or CD8 based on which sequenced repertoire, CD4 or CD8, contained the clonotype at higher abundance. The public reads were reprocessed in TCRdb via fastp at Q25 and MiXCR, keeping in-frame beta chains. Identical CDR3 proteins give one entry, which carries the most common genes and DNA. The V and J calls were determined by TCRdb, not by the authors. This sample comprises about 140,000 distinct CDR3 sequences, less than 8.5% of them detected only once. Jointly, the top ten make up approximately 0.59% of the sample.

This sample is part of a study of T cells after yellow fever vaccination (dated by TCRdb to the late 2010s). For the wider study: The SMART-Seq v4 Ultra Low Input RNA kit was used to prepare libraries from fractions with low cell numbers. Blood samples were taken at several timepoints before and after primary and secondary immunization, and bulk PBMC replicates and cell subsets were isolated. To track T-cell clones before and after primary and booster YFV17D yellow fever vaccination, bulk TCR alpha and beta repertoires were sequenced longitudinally. Two healthy male donors, one aged 18 to 30 and one aged 30 to 39 years, were included in the cohort. The paper as a whole reports these results and caveats: The study included only a couple of donors, which limits how far the findings can be generalized. A small fraction of clonotypes appeared in both the CD4 and CD8 compartments, likely as a result of convergent recombination. Compared with the primary T-cell response, the secondary T-cell response was faster but weaker, reaching its peak on day 5 rather than on day 15. FACS-sorted repertoires could contain abundant contaminating clonotypes from the bulk population, so computational filtering was required. Most clones expanded after primary vaccination were re-detected after the booster (96% of CD4 and roughly 85% of CD8), suggesting broad memory maintenance.

From the cysteine through the phenylalanine, the CDR3 covers 16 amino acids. Here the CDR3 DNA is all that survives: 48 bases in frame from base 1. CDR1 SGHVS and CDR2 FNYEAQ are derived from the germline V gene. The treatment or condition label here, explained by the study, means: live attenuated yellow fever vaccine strain. A standard Ficoll-Paque protocol was used to isolate PBMCs from peripheral blood. CD4 and CD8 T-cell fractions were isolated with Dynabeads CD4 and CD8 positive selection kits. RNA was extracted with TriZol from bulk PBMCs, CD4 and CD8 fractions, and dextramer-positive and dextramer-negative fractions.

The chain is encoded by TRBV7-6 joined to TRBJ2-2, and 8 junctional nucleotides match TRBD1. This TCR was recovered from a man between 25 and 39 years old who received the YFV17D yellow fever vaccine. This sample comprised CD4+ T cells sorted from PBMCs, obtained 10 days after the yellow fever booster vaccination. CDR3 reads: CACSLPTGAETGELFF. Here is the DNA: TGTGCCTGCAGCCTCCCGACAGGGGCGGAAACCGGGGAGCTGTTTTTT.